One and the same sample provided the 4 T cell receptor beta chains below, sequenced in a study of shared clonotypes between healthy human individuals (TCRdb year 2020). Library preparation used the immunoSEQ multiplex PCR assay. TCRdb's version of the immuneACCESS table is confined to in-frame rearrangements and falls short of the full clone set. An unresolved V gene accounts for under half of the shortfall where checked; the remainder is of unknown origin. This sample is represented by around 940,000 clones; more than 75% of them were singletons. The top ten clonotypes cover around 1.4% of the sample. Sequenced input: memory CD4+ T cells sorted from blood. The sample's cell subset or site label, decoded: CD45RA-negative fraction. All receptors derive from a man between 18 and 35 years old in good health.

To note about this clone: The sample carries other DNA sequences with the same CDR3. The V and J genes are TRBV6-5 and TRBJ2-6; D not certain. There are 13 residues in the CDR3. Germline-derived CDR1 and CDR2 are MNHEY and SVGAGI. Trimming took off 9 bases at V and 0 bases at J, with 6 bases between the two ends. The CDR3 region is CASSGSGANVLTF. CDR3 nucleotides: TGTGCCAGTTCGGGCTCTGGGGCCAACGTCCTGACTTTC.

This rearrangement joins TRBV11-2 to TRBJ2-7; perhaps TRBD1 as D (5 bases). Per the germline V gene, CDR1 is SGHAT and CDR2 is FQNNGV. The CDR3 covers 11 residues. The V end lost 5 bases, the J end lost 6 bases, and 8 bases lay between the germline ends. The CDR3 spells CASSLQVEQYF. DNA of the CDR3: TGTGCCAGCAGCCTACAGGTCGAGCAGTACTTC.

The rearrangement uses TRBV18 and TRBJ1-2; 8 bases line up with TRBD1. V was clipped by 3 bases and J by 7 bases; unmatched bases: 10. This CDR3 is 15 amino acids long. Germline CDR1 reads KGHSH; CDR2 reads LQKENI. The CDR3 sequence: CASSPQTGVGSGYTF. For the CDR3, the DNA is TGTGCCAGCTCACCTCAGACAGGGGTGGGAAGTGGCTACACCTTC.

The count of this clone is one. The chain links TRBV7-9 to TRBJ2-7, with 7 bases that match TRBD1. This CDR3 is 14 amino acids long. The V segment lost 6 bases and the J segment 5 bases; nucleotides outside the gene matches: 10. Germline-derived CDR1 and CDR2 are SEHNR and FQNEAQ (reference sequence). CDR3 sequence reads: CASRDEGQTHEQYF. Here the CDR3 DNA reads TGTGCCAGCAGAGACGAGGGACAGACCCACGAGCAGTACTTC.